Sequencing of this T cell receptor (beta chain) was carried out in a study of blood T cell repertoires in COVID-19 (dated by TCRdb to about 2020). Some background on the complete study: Samples covering the acute and convalescent phases of COVID-19 were provided by collaborators in the United States, Italy and Spain. The dataset comprised deeply sampled blood TCRbeta repertoires from subjects exposed to, actively infected with, or recovered from COVID-19. The repertoires were made available in a free public database intended to serve as a resource for research on the immune response to SARS-CoV-2. The prospective study material was composed of cDNA or gDNA derived from T cells, B-cell-depleted T cells, or PBMCs. The samples were drawn from two sources: the first 160 participants of the ongoing ImmuneRACE study, and 950 to 1,500 subjects contributed by 6 global collaborators. Where HLA class I and class II types were available, the types were taken from metadata supplied by the sample provider, not from assay-based typing. Sample metadata almost always included a de-identified subject ID, COVID-19 status, age in years and sex.

Taken from cysteine to phenylalanine, the CDR3 has 19 residues. Only the CDR3 region is kept as DNA, spanning 57 bases read in frame from base 1. V lost 3 bases and J lost 4 bases; the stretch between them is 24 bases long. The germline V gene (reference sequence) sets CDR1 to LNHDA and CDR2 to SQIVND. Participants in the prospective study were aged about 18 to 90 years, lived in approximately 26 United States geographic areas, and enrolled through a virtual design. In the prospective study, cohorts were assigned on the basis of participant-reported clinical history obtained from a screening survey and a study questionnaire. For ImmuneRACE Cohort 3, a participant was defined as recovered based on two consecutive negative NP/OP PCR tests, clearance by a healthcare professional, or resolution of symptoms. In the prospective study, mobile phlebotomists collected whole blood, serum and a nasopharyngeal or oropharyngeal swab from each participant. Prospective study participants could optionally give additional blood draws and questionnaires over a roughly 2-month period. Prospective study blood samples were shipped either frozen or at room temperature before DNA extraction.

TCRbeta CDR3 regions were amplified from genomic DNA by means of the immunoSEQ Assay, a bias-controlled multiplex PCR. Per the source publication's procedure: The number of nucleated cells in each sample was estimated by amplification of reference gene primers within the assay. To quantify the absolute abundance of each unique TCRbeta CDR3 rearrangement, sequence reads were collapsed and filtered. Productive Simpson clonality was computed per sample as the square root of Simpson's diversity index over productive rearrangements. The table comes from immuneACCESS by way of TCRdb, which keeps in-frame sequences with V and J called. Part of the clones is missing from these tables; in studies checked, under half for an unresolved V gene and the rest for unknown reasons. The V and J calls and clone size come from that table; D and trimming were worked out from the DNA. This sample is represented by under 200,000 clones; around 84% of them were singletons. Nearly 8% of the sample goes to the ten largest clones.

Overall study results and their limits: How much clinical and demographic metadata was included differed by source and by participant, and the metadata was provided uncurated.

About this clone: What this receptor recognizes is not known. Base-call qualities are not available, and no considerably larger clone is one nucleotide away.

The sample consisted of PBMCs or T cells enriched from blood (not recorded which). This TCR came from a woman between 45 and 65 years old who had recovered from COVID-19. Rearrangement joined TRBV19 to TRBJ2-2; the D gene identity is not certain. CDR3 sequence: CASSIPSVPTAGRTGELFF. The DNA sequence reads TGTGCCAGTAGTATCCCCTCCGTCCCCACAGCCGGCCGCACCGGGGAGCTGTTTTTT. When the CDR3 is completed using the reference TRBV19 and TRBJ2-2 genes on either side, the full variable domain is DGGITQSPKYLFRKEGQNVTLSCEQNLNHDAMYWYRQDPGQGLRLIYYSQIVNDFQKGDIAEGYSVSREKKESFPLTVTSAQKNPTAFYLCASSIPSVPTAGRTGELFFGEGSRLTVL.